A single sample gave rise to the 6 T cell receptor beta chains below, sequenced in a study of blood T cell repertoires in COVID-19. Produced via immunoSEQ multiplex PCR; TCRdb's table is partial and in-frame only. The sample consists of under 60,000 clones, about 83% of them appearing once. Sequences were obtained from peripheral blood. The source of these receptors is a human donor in a cohort sampled during active COVID-19.

The chain combines TRBV2 with TRBJ2-7; D is perhaps TRBD2 (6 bases). CDR1 is SNHLY, CDR2 FYNNEI, per germline. There are 13 residues in the CDR3. V dropped 5 bases and J dropped 10 bases, with 18 bases sitting between them. CDR3 in DNA: TGTGCCAGCAGTAAGGACTACCAAGGGGTTCAGTACTTC. Translating it yields CASSKDYQGVQYF.

The J gene is TRBJ2-3, the V gene TRBV3-1 (or the pseudogene TRBV3-2); TRBD2 aligns across 7 bases. The CDR3 has 13 residues. V shed 0 bases and J 10 bases; nucleotides not matched to a gene: 4. Germline CDR1 LGHDT, CDR2 YNNKEL (reference sequence). CDR3 sequence reads: CASSQDRTRAQYF. The CDR3 DNA reads TGTGCCAGCAGCCAAGATAGGACTAGGGCGCAGTATTTT.

This rearrangement joins TRBV6-6 to TRBJ2-1; 9 bases are shared with TRBD2. There are 13 residues in the CDR3. CDR1 and CDR2 from the germline V gene are MNHNY and SVGAGI (reference sequence). Germline trimming cut 4 bases from V and 9 bases from J; bases unmatched to any gene: 4. The CDR3 DNA reads TGTGCCAGCAGTTCGGCTAGCGGGACTGAGCAGTTCTTC. It specifies CASSSASGTEQFF.

The chain is built from TRBV15 and TRBJ1-5, with TRBD1 identical over 7 bases. This CDR3 region has 14 residues. The trim removed 4 bases at V and 4 bases at J, leaving 4 bases unmatched. In germline, CDR1 is LNHNV, CDR2 YYDKDF (reference sequence). CDR3 residues: CATSTQGVNQPQHF. The CDR3 coding sequence is TGTGCCACCAGCACTCAGGGGGTGAATCAGCCCCAGCATTTT.

This clone was seen only a few times. J is TRBJ2-3 and V is TRBV19; 9 bases agree with TRBD2. J was trimmed by 4 bases and V by 5 bases; bases with no gene match: 4. CDR3 length equals 14 residues. Germline V gene lookup returns CDR1 LNHDA and CDR2 SQIVND (reference sequence). In DNA, the CDR3 is TGTGCCAGTAGTCGCGGGGGGGCGGCAGATACGCAGTATTTT. This gives the protein CASSRGGAADTQYF.

The chain carries TRBV10-3 and TRBJ1-4; the D is unclear. The germline gives CDR1 ENHRY, CDR2 SYGVKD. V lost 3 bases to trimming and J lost 7 bases, with 9 bases between them. This CDR3 is 13 amino acids long. CDR3 loop: CAISDPAAEKLFF. The CDR3 nucleotides are TGTGCCATCAGTGATCCAGCGGCTGAAAAACTGTTTTTT.